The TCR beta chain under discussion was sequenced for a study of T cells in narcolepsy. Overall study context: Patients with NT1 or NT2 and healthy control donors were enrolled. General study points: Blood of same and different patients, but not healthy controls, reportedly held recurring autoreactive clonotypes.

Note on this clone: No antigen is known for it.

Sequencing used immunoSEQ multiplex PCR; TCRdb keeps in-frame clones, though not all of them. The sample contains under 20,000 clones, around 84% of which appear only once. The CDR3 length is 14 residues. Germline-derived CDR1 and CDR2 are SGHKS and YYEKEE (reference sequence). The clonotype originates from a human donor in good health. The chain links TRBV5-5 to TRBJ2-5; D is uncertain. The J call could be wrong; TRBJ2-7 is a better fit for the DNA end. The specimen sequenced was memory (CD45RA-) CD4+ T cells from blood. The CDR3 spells CASSSMVGTYEQYF. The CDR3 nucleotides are TGTGCCAGCAGCTCCATGGTAGGGACCTACGAGCAGTACTTC.